There are a few counts of the clone carrying this T cell receptor (beta chain). The source of the sample is a study of identical twins. MiXCR, applied by TCRdb to the 5' RACE reads, yields one record per CDR3 protein. This table has some 1,700,000 distinct CDR3 sequences, 32% appearing once. This CDR3 has 15 residues. Trimming took off 4 bases at V and 8 bases at J, with 17 bases between the two ends. The germline gives CDR1 MGHRA, CDR2 YSYEKL. V is TRBV4-1 and J is TRBJ1-4, with D possibly being TRBD1 (6 bases). The source is a newborn girl in good health. Sample: cord blood. The CDR3 loop is CASSLPGATGEKLFF. The DNA of the CDR3 is TGCGCCAGCAGCCTACCGGGGGCAACTGGAGAAAAACTGTTTTTT.